This section outlines one T cell receptor beta chain sequence together with its context. Profiling relied on immunoSEQ multiplex PCR, and the TCRdb table lists in-frame clones only, not all of them. The repertoire has about 220,000 clones, about nine tenths of them found once; the top ten carry around 2%. The sample comes from a study of blood T cell repertoires in COVID-19. This CDR3 is 16 amino acids long. Trimming stripped 6 bases from V and 4 bases from J, with 18 bases between. CDR1 is SGHNT, CDR2 YENEEA, per germline. The genes are TRBV11-3 and TRBJ2-2; D perhaps matches TRBD2 (6 bases). The sequence was obtained from a man younger than 40 who had recovered from COVID-19. Specimen: peripheral blood. The CDR3 DNA sequence: TGTGCCAGCAGATCACTGCGGGAAGAACGCACCGGGGAGCTGTTTTTT. The encoded protein is CASRSLREERTGELFF. The full variable domain, completed using reference TRBV11-3 and TRBJ2-2, is EAGVVQSPRYKIIEKKQPVAFWCNPISGHNTLYWYLQNLGQGPELLIRYENEEAVDDSQLPKDRFSAERLKGVDSTLKIQPAELGDSAVYLCASRSLREERTGELFFGEGSRLTVL.